Given below is one T cell receptor (beta chain) in context. This receptor's antigen is unknown. It has no much larger one-base neighbor in the sample; base qualities were not kept. V loses 3 bases of germline sequence and J loses 0 bases, and the interval between the two ends is 9 bases. The CDR3 measures 14 amino acids from cysteine to phenylalanine. Only the CDR3 DNA is retained, 42 bases long and in frame from the first base. Via the germline V gene, CDR1 is SNHLY and CDR2 FYNNEI. Receptor amplification or capture employed 5' RACE. TCRdb records Illumina HiSeq 2500 as the sequencer. The second PCR ran for roughly 7 to 11 cycles and used a J-beta primer mix along with a sample-barcoded 5' primer. Each TCR beta cDNA molecule received a unique molecular identifier from a template-switch 5' adaptor carrying 12 random nucleotides. Each sample yielded at least 3 million CDR3-containing paired-end reads. The Mint cDNA synthesis kit, primed by a TRBC-specific oligonucleotide, was used to synthesize first-strand cDNA from all RNA. Following uracil-DNA glycosylase treatment, a first 18-cycle PCR with universal primers M1SS and BC2_uni_R was performed on all cDNA. The authors' pipeline ran thus. For normalization, 1 million high-quality reads, each with a distinct molecular identifier, were randomly selected from each sample. Reads sharing molecular identifiers were discarded rather than binned into consensus sequences. MiTCR, set to a Q25 quality threshold and the strictest error-elimination algorithm, was used for CDR3 identification, clonotype clustering and error correction. A nonparametric unseen species model with Euler transformation was used to estimate a lower bound on total TCR beta diversity. The public reads were reprocessed in TCRdb via fastp at Q25 and MiXCR, keeping in-frame beta chains. Each CDR3 protein appears once, grouped with its most common genes and DNA. TCRdb, rather than the study authors, made the V and J calls. Recorded for this sample are approximately 1.5 million distinct CDR3 sequences; around 35% of them occurred a single time. About 10% of the sample belongs to the ten largest clones.

Systemically healthy Caucasian individuals from Russia, about 38 in total and aged about 6 to 90 years, were included as donors. About 10 milliliters of peripheral blood were collected from each donor into EDTA-treated Vacutainer tubes. Ficoll-Paque density-gradient centrifugation was used to isolate PBMCs, with at least 7 million obtained per sample. Trizol reagent was used to extract total RNA from the PBMCs, yielding at least 5 micrograms per sample. Naive CD45RAhigh/CD27high T cell percentages were measured by flow cytometry on a PBMC aliquot from every donor. The source of the sample is a study of blood T cells in healthy people across ages (dated by TCRdb to 2015 to 2017). Study-level background: Template switching captured roughly one uniquely barcoded TCR beta cDNA molecule per two T cells in model experiments. To avoid experimental bias, donors of different ages were spread randomly across the sequencing lanes. Using deep sequencing normalized with unique cDNA molecular identifiers, the study measured how TCR beta repertoire diversity changes with age. For two donors (one aged 18 to 30 and one aged 80 or older), the study analyzed two additional independent replicas of 1 million unique cDNA reads from the same blood draw. Four age groups were formed from the donors: young (average about 16 years), middle-aged (around 40), aged (approximately 60) and long-lived (roughly 88).

Study-level results and caveats: The CMV infection status of donors was not known, potentially confounding age-related changes in expanded clonotypes. A strong correlation was found between observed TCR beta diversity and the percentage of naive T cells measured by flow cytometry. Estimates of total diversity based on one million sequenced T cells were regarded as lower bounds and as underestimates. Bulk unsorted PBMC profiling prevented conclusive comparison of naive and antigen-experienced compartments. Compared with the aged group, the long-lived group had more naive CD4+ T cells, fewer expanded clones and increased TCR diversity, suggesting age selection. As age increased, observed TCR beta diversity per million T cells dropped in a roughly linear way, and a significant reduction was already evident by age about 40.

The sequence was obtained from a woman aged 25 to 39 in good health. The sample taken for sequencing was blood. Recombination linked TRBV2 to TRBJ2-7; TRBD1 might be the D gene, on 6 matching bases. The nucleotides read TGTGCCAGCAGTGATGAAGGGGGCTCCTACGAGCAGTACTTC. This is translated as CASSDEGGSYEQYF.